Listed below are T cell receptor beta chains from one sample, sequenced in a study of blood T cells in healthy people across ages. TCRdb re-called the 5' RACE reads through MiXCR, storing one row per CDR3 protein. The table shows over a million distinct CDR3 sequences, with approximately 63% occurring only once. Sequenced input: blood. The source of these receptors is a man in his late teens or twenties in good health. Each CDR3 is given with its conserved first and last residue. The order of the fields is J gene, D gene, clone size, V gene, CDR3 protein, CDR3 DNA. The D gene is left open where the match is weak. Some rows mark clone size as missing; the rest say once, few, many or name a class of expanded clone.

>TRBJ1-3|-|many|TRBV29-1
CSVAPAGAGNTIYF
TGCAGCGTCGCACCAGCTGGGGCTGGAAACACCATATATTTT
>TRBJ1-1|-|-|TRBV7-2
CASSPVTTGAGAFF
TGTGCCAGCAGCCCAGTAACGACAGGCGCCGGAGCTTTCTTT
>TRBJ2-5|-|-|TRBV20-1
CSAQSDRQETQYF
TGCAGTGCACAAAGCGACAGGCAAGAGACCCAGTACTTC
>TRBJ2-1|-|-|TRBV12-3/TRBV12-4
CASNPRDNSYNEQFF
TGTGCCAGCAACCCGCGGGACAACTCCTACAATGAGCAGTTCTTC
>TRBJ2-1|TRBD2|-|TRBV7-2
CASSLAGTTSNEQFF
TGTGCCAGCAGCTTAGCCGGGACTACAAGCAATGAGCAGTTCTTC
>TRBJ1-1|-|few|TRBV10-3
CAISESRQADTEAFF
TGTGCCATCAGTGAGTCCCGACAGGCGGACACTGAAGCTTTCTTT
>TRBJ2-3|-|few|TRBV28
CASSDPLGTDTQYF
TGTGCCAGCAGTGATCCCTTGGGCACAGATACGCAGTATTTT
>TRBJ1-2|-|once|TRBV12-3/TRBV12-4
CASSFALSGQSYGYTF
TGTGCCAGCAGTTTTGCTCTGAGCGGACAGTCCTATGGCTACACCTTC
>TRBJ2-6|-|-|TRBV20-1
CSAPRSITGANVLTF
TGCAGTGCCCCCAGGAGCATAACTGGGGCCAACGTCCTGACTTTC
>TRBJ2-7|-|-|TRBV20-1
CSVLFSTNFYEQYF
TGCAGTGTTCTCTTCTCAACTAACTTCTACGAGCAGTACTTC
>TRBJ2-7|TRBD2|-|TRBV7-2
CASSLDTAGSYEQYF
TGTGCCAGCAGCTTAGATACAGCGGGGAGCTACGAGCAGTACTTC
>TRBJ2-1|-|-|TRBV7-2
CASSLARTYNEQFF
TGTGCCAGCAGCTTAGCGCGGACCTACAATGAGCAGTTCTTC
>TRBJ2-5|TRBD2|-|TRBV7-2
CASSPVGAGGGETQYF
TGTGCCAGCAGCCCCGTGGGAGCGGGGGGTGGGGAGACCCAGTACTTC
>TRBJ2-2|TRBD2|-|TRBV11-2
CASSTPHSWGGSVGELFF
TGTGCCAGCAGCACCCCACACTCGTGGGGGGGTTCTGTCGGGGAGCTGTTTTTT
>TRBJ1-5|-|-|TRBV7-9
CASSLYDQPQHF
TGTGCCAGCAGCTTATACGATCAGCCCCAGCATTTT
>TRBJ2-5|TRBD2|-|TRBV20-1
CSASEVSGILRGETQYF
TGCAGTGCTAGTGAGGTTAGCGGGATCTTGAGAGGAGAGACCCAGTACTTC
>TRBJ2-5|TRBD2|many|TRBV4-1
CASSPSGAQETQYF
TGCGCCAGCAGCCCTAGCGGGGCCCAAGAGACCCAGTACTTC
>TRBJ2-7|TRBD2|once|TRBV11-2
CASSPPTSGRPYEQYF
TGTGCCAGCAGCCCACCCACTAGCGGGAGGCCCTACGAGCAGTACTTC
>TRBJ1-1|-|-|TRBV20-1
CSARDGRRGAFF
TGCAGTGCTAGAGATGGTCGGCGTGGAGCTTTCTTT
>TRBJ1-1|-|-|TRBV10-3
CAISPQGGTEAFF
TGTGCCATCAGTCCTCAAGGCGGCACTGAAGCTTTCTTT
>TRBJ1-5|-|-|TRBV12-3/TRBV12-4
CTSSPRRDQPQHF
TGTACCAGCAGTCCCCGACGGGATCAGCCCCAGCATTTT
>TRBJ2-5|TRBD1|-|TRBV6-5
CASSYFGTGGYQETQYF
TGTGCCAGCAGTTACTTTGGGACAGGGGGTTACCAAGAGACCCAGTACTTC
>TRBJ1-1|-|-|TRBV9
CASSVFPQIEAFF
TGTGCCAGCAGCGTATTCCCCCAGATTGAAGCTTTCTTT
>TRBJ2-7|-|few|TRBV29-1
CSTRDTGVYEQYF
TGCAGCACCCGGGACACAGGTGTCTACGAGCAGTACTTC
>TRBJ2-7|-|once|TRBV20-1
CSARGVGREQYF
TGCAGTGCTAGAGGAGTAGGGCGCGAGCAGTACTTC
>TRBJ2-6|-|-|TRBV10-3
CAIEGSGANVLTF
TGTGCCATAGAGGGCTCTGGGGCCAACGTCCTGACTTTC
>TRBJ2-5|-|few|TRBV2
CASTERLETQYF
TGTGCCAGCACTGAGCGTTTGGAGACCCAGTACTTC
>TRBJ1-2|TRBD1|many|TRBV13
CASSLGQGSYGYTF
TGTGCCAGCAGTCTGGGACAGGGGAGCTATGGCTACACCTTC
>TRBJ2-1|TRBD1|few|TRBV12-3/TRBV12-4
CASRDRVNYNEQFF
TGTGCCTCCCGGGACAGGGTAAACTACAATGAGCAGTTCTTC
>TRBJ1-2|TRBD1|-|TRBV7-2
CASSLGQGEDYTF
TGTGCCAGCAGCCTCGGACAGGGAGAAGACTACACCTTC
>TRBJ2-3|-|once|TRBV12-3/TRBV12-4
CASSFRASTDTQYF
TGTGCCAGCAGTTTTAGAGCGAGCACAGATACGCAGTATTTT
>TRBJ1-5|-|few|TRBV10-3
CAISEGPGNQPQHF
TGTGCCATCAGTGAAGGTCCGGGCAATCAGCCCCAGCATTTT
>TRBJ2-3|-|-|TRBV7-6
CASSLIGSSTDTQYF
TGTGCCAGCAGCTTAATCGGCTCGAGCACAGATACGCAGTATTTT
>TRBJ2-7|-|few|TRBV4-1
CASSQVVAGREQYF
TGCGCCAGCAGCCAAGTGGTAGCCGGTCGGGAGCAGTACTTC